Sequencing of this T cell receptor beta chain was carried out in a study of monozygotic twins with inflammatory bowel disease. Researchers collected about 2.5 ml of blood per donor. RNA in its total form was extracted from whole blood, and T cells were not sorted. In the case of this clonotype: Its matching antigen is unknown.

Overall study results and limits: Fewer clonotypes were shared with others by IBD patients than by healthy twins, especially with disease activity. The study found lower TCRbeta diversity (inverse Simpson) in IBD patients than in healthy co-twins.

Germline V gene data show CDR1 as LNHDA and CDR2 as SQIVND (reference sequence). CDR3 length: 15 amino acids. TCRdb reanalyzed the 5' RACE reads and collapses them to one entry per CDR3 protein, without DNA. The sample's table shows over 350,000 distinct CDR3 sequences. The rearrangement links TRBV19 to TRBJ2-3; TCRdb returns TRBD2, unconfirmable since there is no DNA. Sequencing was done on a sample of blood. The TCR comes from a human donor with ulcerative colitis or Crohn's disease, or a healthy co-twin of an affected twin (not recorded which). The CDR3 sequence: CASGLAGGTGDTQYF. Full variable domain (missing parts from reference TRBV19 and TRBJ2-3): DGGITQSPKYLFRKEGQNVTLSCEQNLNHDAMYWYRQDPGQGLRLIYYSQIVNDFQKGDIAEGYSVSREKKESFPLTVTSAQKNPTAFYLCASGLAGGTGDTQYFGPGTRLTVL.